One and the same sample provided the 13 T cell receptor beta chains below, sequenced in a study of T cells after yellow fever vaccination (dated by TCRdb to between 2017 and 2020). The treatment or condition label of this sample denotes: live attenuated yellow fever vaccine strain. The library was produced with 5' RACE. Sequenced on an Illumina HiSeq 2500. The public reads were reprocessed in TCRdb via fastp at Q25 and MiXCR, keeping in-frame beta chains. Each entry merges the rows of one CDR3 protein and shows their most common DNA and genes. In this sample the table shows about 300,000 distinct CDR3 sequences, around 6.8% of which occur a single time. About 18% of the sample lies in the top ten. Sample: PBMCs, taken around 45 days after the first yellow fever vaccination. Every receptor here comes from a man between 18 and 29 years old who received the YFV17D yellow fever vaccine.

This clonotype was found a few times. The V and J genes are TRBV6-9 and TRBJ2-7; a possible D gene is TRBD2 (6 bases). The germline V gene encodes CDR1 MNHGY and CDR2 SVAAGI. Deletions cut 7 bases from V and 0 bases from J, with 19 bases between. The CDR3 runs 16 residues. CDR3 DNA sequence: TGTGCCAGCATATCCTTGGGAGGTCACCTCTCCTACGAGCAGTACTTC. It is translated as CASISLGGHLSYEQYF.

This clonotype appeared a few times. The chain uses TRBV7-2 and TRBJ2-5; the D is unclear. The V gene lost 4 bases and the J gene lost 4 bases, with 13 bases spanning the gap. The CDR3 covers 14 residues. Germline lookup yields CDR1 SGHTA and CDR2 FQGNSA. CDR3 in amino acids: CASSSPPQRETQYF. Written as DNA, the CDR3 is TGTGCCAGCAGCTCCCCCCCCCAGAGAGAGACCCAGTACTTC.

This clonotype was found many times. V and J are TRBV4-2 and TRBJ2-7; 7 bases are a match to TRBD1. J was trimmed by 0 bases and V by 4 bases; bases with no gene match: 12. The CDR3 contains 17 residues. The germline CDR1 and CDR2 sequences are LGHNA and YNFKEQ. The CDR3 bases are TGTGCCAGCAGCCCACAAGACGGACAGGAAAGCTCCTACGAGCAGTACTTC. Protein sequence: CASSPQDGQESSYEQYF.

This clonotype was detected only a few times. V gene TRBV20-1 combines with J gene TRBJ1-1; no clear D gene. The V end lost 5 bases, the J end lost 4 bases, and 17 bases lay between the germline ends. Germline CDR1 and CDR2: DFQATT and SNEGSKA (reference sequence). The CDR3 extends over 14 amino acids. The CDR3 region is CSAPPRGKGTEAFF. In nucleotides, the CDR3 is TGCAGTGCTCCCCCCCGAGGAAAAGGCACTGAAGCTTTCTTT.

The rearrangement uses TRBV18 and TRBJ2-5; tentative D call: TRBD1 (6 bases). The V and J ends lost 4 bases and 6 bases respectively, with 15 bases between them. In germline, CDR1 is KGHSH, CDR2 LQKENI. This CDR3 spans 14 amino acids. The CDR3 bases are TGTGCCAGCTCACAGGCAGGGGTTCCTAAGACCCAGTACTTC. Protein sequence: CASSQAGVPKTQYF.

The genes are TRBV12-3 or TRBV12-4 and TRBJ1-2; D may be TRBD1 (5 bases). This CDR3 contains 12 residues. Deletions cut 5 bases from V and 8 bases from J, with 12 bases between. The CDR3 is CASSHSRDGYTF. CDR3 in DNA: TGTGCCAGCAGTCACTCTCGGGACGGCTACACCTTC.

Only a few counts were recorded for this clonotype. The chain recombines TRBV7-2 with TRBJ2-5, with D perhaps matching TRBD2 (5 bases). CDR1 is SGHTA, CDR2 FQGNSA, per germline. The germline V and J ends were trimmed by 4 bases and 1 base, with 10 bases remaining between them. The CDR3 sequence is 14 residues long. CDR3 sequence (DNA): TGTGCCAGCAGCTGGAACGGAGGCCAAGAGACCCAGTACTTC. This encodes CASSWNGGQETQYF.

A few counts support this clonotype. J is TRBJ2-7 and V is TRBV3-1; 8 bases line up with TRBD1. CDR3 size: 15 residues. Germline values: CDR1 LGHDT, CDR2 YNNKEL (reference sequence). With 0 bases clipped from V and 5 bases from J, the junction kept 6 bases outside the gene matches. The CDR3 region is CASSQETGATHEQYF. The CDR3 DNA reads as TGTGCCAGCAGCCAAGAGACAGGGGCGACGCACGAGCAGTACTTC.

This clonotype came up a few times. The chain employs TRBV2 and TRBJ2-5; D may match TRBD1 or TRBD2 (5 bases each). Trimming took off 6 bases at V and 4 bases at J, with 12 bases between the two ends. Germline CDR1 reads SNHLY; CDR2 reads FYNNEI. The CDR3 loop spans 13 amino acids. CDR3 nucleotides: TGTGCCAGCAGAAAGGGACCCCCAGAGACCCAGTACTTC. The encoded protein is CASRKGPPETQYF.

The rearrangement uses TRBV7-9 and TRBJ2-7; 9 positions match TRBD1. The germline gives CDR1 SEHNR, CDR2 FQNEAQ (reference sequence). V gave up 5 bases and J gave up 4 bases; unmatched junction bases: 6. The CDR3 contains 14 residues. The CDR3 loop is CASSPRDRVYEQYF. CDR3 nucleotides: TGTGCCAGCAGCCCCCGGGACAGGGTTTACGAGCAGTACTTC.

The rearrangement uses TRBV7-8 and TRBJ2-3; 13 bases line up with TRBD2. The CDR3 sequence is 16 residues long. Germline lookup yields CDR1 SGHVS and CDR2 FQNEAQ. The J segment lost 1 base and the V segment lost 5 bases, leaving 3 bases of the junction unmatched. This chain's CDR3 is CASSAGTSGGTDTQYF. Here the CDR3 DNA reads TGTGCCAGCAGCGCTGGGACTAGCGGGGGCACAGATACGCAGTATTTT.

This clonotype was found many times. This sequence joins TRBV7-9 and TRBJ2-1; the D gene could be TRBD1 or TRBD2 (6 bases each). V was pared by 2 bases and J by 5 bases, with 13 bases between. Germline assignment: CDR1 SEHNR and CDR2 FQNEAQ (reference sequence). CDR3 size: 15 residues. The CDR3 DNA reads TGTGCCAGCAGCTTAAGGGGGGCCCCCCACAATGAGCAGTTCTTC. Amino acids: CASSLRGAPHNEQFF.

There are many counts of this clonotype. This chain joins TRBV25-1 and TRBJ2-5; TRBD2 matches at 11 bases. There are 16 residues in the CDR3. With V trimmed by 3 bases and J by 3 bases, 6 bases remained unmatched. Germline values: CDR1 MGHDK, CDR2 SYGVNS. This CDR3 reads CASSDLAGGPKETQYF. The CDR3 coding sequence is TGTGCCAGCAGTGACCTAGCGGGGGGACCTAAAGAGACCCAGTACTTC.